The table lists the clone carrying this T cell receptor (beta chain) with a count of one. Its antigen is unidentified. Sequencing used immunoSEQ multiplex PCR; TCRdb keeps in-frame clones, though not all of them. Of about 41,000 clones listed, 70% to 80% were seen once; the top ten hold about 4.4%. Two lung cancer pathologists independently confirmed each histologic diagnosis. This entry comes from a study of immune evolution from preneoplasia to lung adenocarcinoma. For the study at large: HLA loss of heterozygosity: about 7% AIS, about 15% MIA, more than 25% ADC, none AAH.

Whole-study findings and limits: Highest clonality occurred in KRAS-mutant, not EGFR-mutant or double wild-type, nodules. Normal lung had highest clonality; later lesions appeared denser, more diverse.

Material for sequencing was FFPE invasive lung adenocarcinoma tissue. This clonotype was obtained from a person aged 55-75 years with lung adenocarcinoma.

CDR3 bases: TGCGCCAGCAGTGATTCCTTCAATCAGCCCCAGCATTTT. Its translation is CASSDSFNQPQHF. J is TRBJ1-5 and V is TRBV10-2; no definite D call. From germline, CDR1 is WSHSY and CDR2 SAAADI. V lost 3 bases to trimming and J lost 3 bases, with 6 bases between them. CDR3 length: 13 residues.